One sample yielded the 26 T cell receptor beta chains listed below, sequenced in a study of T-cell reconstitution after alpha-beta-depleted transplantation in children. Unique molecular identifiers were incorporated during preparation of the TCRbeta library. TCRdb passed the PCR reads through MiXCR, listing each CDR3 protein once. The data contain about 540,000 distinct CDR3 sequences, approximately 20% of them seen just once; the ten biggest clones take up 3.3%. This specimen consisted of PBMCs from the stem cell graft donor, obtained from the stem cell graft. The origin of the receptors is a human donor who donated a stem cell graft to a child with acute lymphoblastic leukemia.

This clonotype has more than one count but fewer than ten. The genes are TRBV4-1 and TRBJ1-4; D call uncertain. Germline V gene data show CDR1 as MGHRA and CDR2 as YSYEKL. V lost 2 bases to trimming and J lost 8 bases, with 15 bases between them. The length of the CDR3 is 15 residues. The CDR3 DNA sequence: TGCGCCAGCAGCCAACCCCGGGAGCGAGGCGAAAAACTGTTTTTT. Encoded protein: CASSQPRERGEKLFF.

The chain couples TRBV12-3 or TRBV12-4 to TRBJ1-1; no reliable D call. Trimming removed 6 bases at V and 6 bases at J, with 11 bases between. This CDR3 spans 12 amino acids. CDR3 sequence (DNA): TGTGCCAGCAGCTCCCCATCCCCTGAAGCTTTCTTT. Amino acid sequence: CASSSPSPEAFF.

This clonotype turned up a few times. The rearrangement uses TRBV4-1 and TRBJ2-5; no definite D call. The CDR3 consists of 15 residues. Germline-derived CDR1 and CDR2 are MGHRA and YSYEKL. Trimming pared 3 bases from V and 6 bases from J, leaving 17 bases between. The chain's CDR3 is CASSQPRRREKTQYF. The CDR3 DNA reads TGCGCCAGCAGCCAGCCTAGGCGCCGAGAAAAGACCCAGTACTTC.

In this sample, this clonotype turned up once. The chain links TRBV5-1 to TRBJ2-1; 8 positions agree with TRBD2. V lost 0 bases and J lost 4; bases outside the gene matches: 6. CDR1 is SGHRS and CDR2 is YFSETQ in the germline V gene. This CDR3 comprises 16 residues. The CDR3 nucleotides are TGCGCCAGCAGCTTGGCGGGAGGGCCGAATTACAATGAGCAGTTCTTC. Protein product: CASSLAGGPNYNEQFF.

This clonotype appeared a few times. The chain links TRBV29-1 to TRBJ1-3; 7 bases agree with TRBD1. Looked up from germline, CDR1 is SQVTM and CDR2 is ANQGSEA. After removal of 6 bases from V and 4 bases from J, the junction contained 3 bases not matched to a gene. The CDR3 sequence is 12 residues long. CDR3 region: CSVGGQGNTIYF. The CDR3 DNA sequence: TGCAGCGTGGGGGGACAGGGAAACACCATATATTTT.

The V gene is TRBV5-6, the J gene TRBJ2-4; 8 nucleotides match TRBD1. Germline V gives CDR1 SGHDT, CDR2 YYEEEE. CDR3 length equals 14 residues. Trimming removed 2 bases from V and 9 bases from J; junction bases left unmatched: 7. The CDR3 nucleotides are TGTGCCAGCAGCTTCGGGACAGGCATAGGCATTCAGTACTTC. It codes for CASSFGTGIGIQYF. The full variable domain, rest sourced from reference TRBV5-6 and TRBJ2-4, is DAGVTQSPTHLIKTRGQQVTLRCSPKSGHDTVSWYQQALGQGPQFIFQYYEEEERQRGNFPDRFSGHQFPNYSSELNVNALLLGDSALYLCASSFGTGIGIQYFGAGTRLSVL.

The gene calls are TRBV25-1 and TRBJ1-5, with D perhaps matching TRBD1 (5 bases). The V gene lost 0 bases and the J gene lost 3 bases, with 9 bases spanning the gap. The germline V gene encodes CDR1 MGHDK and CDR2 SYGVNS. The CDR3 length is 15 residues. CDR3 nucleotides: TGTGCCAGCAGTGAATATGGGGACCACAATCAGCCCCAGCATTTT. Translated: CASSEYGDHNQPQHF.

This clonotype was observed a handful of times. The chain recombines TRBV7-9 with TRBJ2-7; TRBD1 or TRBD2 may be the D gene (5 bases each). CDR3 length: 16 residues. V lost 6 bases and J lost 5, with 23 bases in between. Germline loops: CDR1 SEHNR, CDR2 FQNEAQ (reference sequence). In nucleotides, the CDR3 is TGTGCCAGCAGTTCCCATGGGGGAGAACGCGGCCACGAGCAGTACTTC. Translation: CASSSHGGERGHEQYF.

This clonotype came up many times. This chain connects TRBV5-4 to TRBJ2-7; 7 bases are a match to TRBD1. The CDR3 has 14 amino acids. Trimming at V came to 0 bases and at J to 3 bases, leaving 3 bases not matched to a gene. Germline-derived CDR1 and CDR2 are SGHNT and YYREEE (reference sequence). The CDR3 DNA reads as TGTGCCAGCAGCTTGGAAGGGGGCGACTACGAGCAGTACTTC. This sequence encodes CASSLEGGDYEQYF.

In its sample, this clonotype was seen many times. The chain uses TRBV10-1 and TRBJ2-3; unclear D gene. The CDR3 is 11 amino acids. V gave up 8 bases and J gave up 2 bases, with 5 bases separating them. Germline V CDR1 and CDR2: WNHNN, SYGVQD (reference sequence). The CDR3 region has the DNA TGCGCCAGCGGGGACACAGATACGCAGTATTTT. This sequence encodes CASGDTDTQYF.

A few counts support this clonotype. The chain uses TRBV29-1 and TRBJ2-7, with D maybe TRBD2 (5 bases). The CDR3 covers 14 residues. Germline V gene data show CDR1 as SQVTM and CDR2 as ANQGSEA. V gave up 6 bases and J gave up 0 bases, with 15 bases separating them. In nucleotides, the CDR3 is TGCAGCGTGGGTGGAGGCAGGAGCTCCTACGAGCAGTACTTC. Encoded protein: CSVGGGRSSYEQYF.

This chain connects TRBV5-1 to TRBJ2-7; D unresolved. The germline CDR1 and CDR2 sequences are SGHRS and YFSETQ. V was cut by 3 bases and J by 4 bases, with 11 bases left in between. The CDR3 runs 13 residues. CDR3 in amino acids: CASSSSRKYEQYF. The CDR3 DNA reads as TGCGCCAGCAGCTCATCTCGGAAATACGAGCAGTACTTC.

The chain employs TRBV4-2 and TRBJ2-7; TRBD2 aligns across 10 bases. With V trimmed by 0 bases and J by 7 bases, 6 bases remained unmatched. The CDR3 is 15 residues long. Germline V lookup: CDR1 LGHNA, CDR2 YNFKEQ. CDR3 DNA: TGTGCCAGCAGCCAAGAAGCGGGAGGGCTGGAAGAGCAGTACTTC. Translating gives CASSQEAGGLEEQYF.

This clonotype was counted only a few times. The CDR3 sequence is CASSPSGSAYNEQFF. The CDR3 region has the DNA TGTGCCAGCAGCCCAAGCGGGAGCGCCTACAATGAGCAGTTCTTC. The rearrangement links TRBV11-2 to TRBJ2-1; 8 positions agree with TRBD2. Looked up from germline, CDR1 is SGHAT and CDR2 is FQNNGV. Trimming removed 5 bases from V and 2 bases from J; junction bases left unmatched: 5. The CDR3 sequence is 15 residues long.

This clonotype occurred a few times. The chain links TRBV12-3 or TRBV12-4 to TRBJ1-1; TRBD1 might be the D (6 bases). This CDR3 is built from 15 residues. Trimming shortened V by 3 bases and J by 4 bases, and 15 bases separated the two germline ends. The CDR3 region has the DNA TGTGCCAGCAGTTTCCCTAGGGGGTTGGTCACTGAAGCTTTCTTT. Protein product: CASSFPRGLVTEAFF.

This clonotype was seen only a few times. The V and J genes are TRBV30 and TRBJ1-1, with D possibly TRBD1 on 6 matching bases. V gave up 2 bases and J gave up 0 bases, with 10 bases separating them. This CDR3 region has 14 residues. Germline V gene sequence: CDR1 GTSNPN, CDR2 SVGIG (reference sequence). This chain's CDR3 is CAWSKGVLNTEAFF. The CDR3 DNA reads TGTGCCTGGAGTAAGGGGGTCCTGAACACTGAAGCTTTCTTT. Supplemented by reference TRBV30 and TRBJ1-1, the full variable domain reads SQTIHQWPATLVQPVGSPLSLECTVEGTSNPNLYWYRQAAGRGLQLLFYSVGIGQISSEVPQNLSASRPQDRQFILSSKKLLLSDSGFYLCAWSKGVLNTEAFFGQGTRLTVV.

The CDR3 DNA reads as TGTGCCAGCAGCCGCTCCTGGACTGCGAACACCGGGGAGCTGTTTTTT. It codes for CASSRSWTANTGELFF. The rearrangement links TRBV12-3 or TRBV12-4 to TRBJ2-2; D possibly corresponds to TRBD2 (5 bases). Trimming left V 6 bases short and J 0 bases short, with 14 bases between. There are 16 residues in the CDR3.

The V and J genes are TRBV7-9 and TRBJ2-7; TRBD2 agrees at 7 bases. The V gene end was trimmed by 5 bases and the J gene end by 4 bases; junction bases not matched to a gene: 5. Germline V gene sequence: CDR1 SEHNR, CDR2 FQNEAQ (reference sequence). This CDR3 has 13 residues. In nucleotides, the CDR3 is TGTGCCAGCAGCGCCGGGACTATTTACGAGCAGTACTTC. The encoded protein is CASSAGTIYEQYF.

The rearrangement joins TRBV29-1 to TRBJ2-2; D uncertain. The CDR3 covers 13 residues. Trimming took 5 bases from V and 0 from J, leaving 7 bases between them. CDR1 and CDR2 (germline): SQVTM, ANQGSEA. CDR3 loop: CSVRLSNTGELFF. CDR3 in DNA: TGCAGCGTTCGCCTATCGAACACCGGGGAGCTGTTTTTT.

This clonotype came up a few times. V usage is TRBV7-9 and J usage is TRBJ2-5; 7 bases agree with TRBD2. V trimming: 4 bases; J trimming: 4 bases; junction bases outside the gene matches: 9. The CDR3 covers 15 residues. CDR1 and CDR2 (germline): SEHNR, FQNEAQ (reference sequence). The CDR3 spells CASSSSRLASETQYF. CDR3 in DNA: TGTGCCAGCAGCTCTAGTAGACTAGCTTCAGAGACCCAGTACTTC.

The gene calls are TRBV27 and TRBJ2-7, with 7 bases aligning to TRBD1. Germline loops: CDR1 MNHEY, CDR2 SMNVEV (reference sequence). With 6 bases clipped from V and 4 bases from J, the junction kept 12 bases outside the gene matches. This CDR3 contains 15 residues. The CDR3 protein is CASRTIRDREYEQYF. DNA for the CDR3: TGTGCCAGCAGGACGATTCGGGACAGAGAATACGAGCAGTACTTC.

This clonotype came up a few times. This chain uses TRBV19 with TRBJ1-2, with 8 positions matching TRBD1. Germline assignment: CDR1 LNHDA and CDR2 SQIVND (reference sequence). CDR3 length equals 16 residues. J was trimmed by 1 base and V by 7 bases; bases with no gene match: 11. The CDR3 loop is CASIQQGATLNYGYTF. CDR3 sequence (DNA): TGTGCCAGTATACAGCAGGGGGCGACCCTTAACTATGGCTACACCTTC.

The table lists this clonotype with a few counts. This chain joins TRBV18 and TRBJ1-5, with 10 bases identical to TRBD1. The CDR3 loop spans 15 amino acids. CDR1 and CDR2 (germline): KGHSH, LQKENI. With V trimmed by 3 bases and J by 11 bases, 10 bases remained unmatched. The DNA of the CDR3 is TGTGCCAGCTCACCGCGACAGGGGGCGACCGGGACCCAGCATTTT. This gives the protein CASSPRQGATGTQHF.

This clonotype turned up a few times. The rearrangement uses TRBV19 and TRBJ2-3; D uncertain. V lost 7 bases and J lost 5, with 4 bases in between. Germline V gene data show CDR1 as LNHDA and CDR2 as SQIVND (reference sequence). The length of the CDR3 is 10 residues. The DNA for the CDR3 is TGTGCCAGTAAAGGAGATACGCAGTATTTT. It is translated as CASKGDTQYF.

The chain has TRBV5-8 and TRBJ2-7; possibly TRBD1 or TRBD2 for D (5 bases each). With 4 bases removed from V and 3 bases from J, the gap between germline ends came to 20 bases. The CDR3 spans 16 residues. Germline V gene sequence: CDR1 SGHTS, CDR2 YDEGEE. The CDR3 nucleotides are TGTGCCAGCAGCCCCGAGGGGCGGCAGGGCCTCTACGAGCAGTACTTC. The encoded protein is CASSPEGRQGLYEQYF. Full variable domain (rest looked up from reference TRBV5-8 and TRBJ2-7): EAGVTQSPTHLIKTRGQQATLRCSPISGHTSVYWYQQALGLGLQFLLWYDEGEERNRGNFPPRFSGRQFPNYSSELNVNALELEDSALYLCASSPEGRQGLYEQYFGPGTRLTVT.

This clonotype was detected a few times. The chain has TRBV19 and TRBJ1-2; 7 bases agree with TRBD1. V shed 3 bases and J 7 bases; nucleotides not matched to a gene: 5. Germline V gene lookup returns CDR1 LNHDA and CDR2 SQIVND (reference sequence). There are 13 residues in the CDR3. The CDR3 is CASSIQQGSGYTF. The CDR3 DNA reads TGTGCCAGTAGTATTCAACAGGGGAGTGGCTACACCTTC.